The 13 T cell receptor beta chains given below trace back to one sample, sequenced in a study of T cells in Graves' hyperthyroidism and ophthalmopathy. Researchers amplified the TCR beta CDR3 regions from RNA transcripts. A set of HTBI primers served as the primers for a first-round RT-PCR of the TCR CDR3. From the multiplex PCR reads, TCRdb called clonotypes with MiXCR, one entry per CDR3 protein. The sample consists of about 590,000 distinct CDR3 sequences, 14% of them appearing once. Sequences were obtained from blood. The receptors derive from a woman under 30 with Graves' ophthalmopathy.

Here the CDR3 DNA reads TGTGCCAGCAGTGAATCAGGTCCAGAGACCCAGTACTTC. It specifies CASSESGPETQYF. The V and J genes are TRBV25-1 and TRBJ2-5; D uncertain. The V and J ends lost 1 base and 4 bases respectively, with 7 bases between them. The CDR3 runs to 13 residues. Germline V gene lookup returns CDR1 MGHDK and CDR2 SYGVNS.

Regarding this clonotype: The CDR3 end shows no conserved phenylalanine or tryptophan, and so a read error is likely. The limits of the CDR3 on the DNA are not certain, so only TCRdb's listed CDR3 is given. The rearrangement uses TRBV2 and TRBJ1-2. The CDR3 is 15 residues long, ends included. The germline gives CDR1 SNHLY, CDR2 FYNNEI. This CDR3 is CASWEYSLKNYGCTL.

This clonotype was counted only a few times. A much larger clone differs by one base, so this may be a read error. The gene calls are TRBV7-9 and TRBJ2-7; D gene uncertain. The V gene lost 5 bases and the J gene lost 1 base, with 12 bases spanning the gap. Per germline, CDR1 SEHNR and CDR2 FQNEAQ (reference sequence). The CDR3 is 14 amino acids. The CDR3 bases are TGTGCCAGCAGCCCTGTAGGACGATCCTACGAGCAGTACTTC. Translated, it gives CASSPVGRSYEQYF.

The V gene is TRBV27, the J gene TRBJ2-7, with a weak D call TRBD1 (6 bases). V lost 4 bases and J lost 2, with 12 bases in between. Germline V gene lookup returns CDR1 MNHEY and CDR2 SMNVEV (reference sequence). The CDR3 covers 14 residues. The CDR3 DNA sequence: TGTGCCAGCAGTTCGTACAGGGACCCCTACGAGCAGTACTTC. It codes for CASSSYRDPYEQYF.

This clonotype was seen at least ten times. The chain recombines TRBV6-2 or TRBV6-3 with TRBJ1-1; TRBD1 matches at 8 bases. The V segment lost 10 bases and the J segment 6 bases; nucleotides outside the gene matches: 7. Germline V gene data show CDR1 as MNHEY and CDR2 as SVGEGT. This CDR3 region has 12 residues. The CDR3 is CATNGQGPEAFF. The CDR3 DNA reads TGTGCCACCAACGGACAGGGCCCTGAAGCTTTCTTT.

This clonotype was observed many times. This chain links TRBV7-8 with TRBJ2-7, with TRBD1 identical over 7 bases. The germline V gene encodes CDR1 SGHVS and CDR2 FQNEAQ. The CDR3 totals 15 residues. V dropped 2 bases and J dropped 4; count of bases not matched to a gene: 8. The CDR3 reads CASSLQTGAGYEQYF. CDR3 coding DNA: TGTGCCAGCAGCTTACAAACAGGGGCGGGTTACGAGCAGTACTTC.

This clonotype was counted ten times or more. V is TRBV2 and J is TRBJ1-4; possibly TRBD1 for D (6 bases). This CDR3 is built from 16 residues. The germline V gene has CDR1 SNHLY and CDR2 FYNNEI. V lost 7 bases and J 7 bases, leaving 22 bases between the germline ends. This CDR3 reads CASMRDWGAYGEKLFF. DNA for the CDR3: TGTGCCAGCATGAGGGACTGGGGGGCGTACGGTGAAAAACTGTTTTTT.

V and J are TRBV12-3 or TRBV12-4 and TRBJ2-2; D not certain. V gave up 3 bases and J gave up 5 bases, with 7 bases separating them. This CDR3 has 13 amino acids. The CDR3 DNA follows: TGTGCCAGCAGTTTCCCGTGGACCGGGGAGCTGTTTTTT. Amino acid sequence: CASSFPWTGELFF.

There are a few counts of this clonotype. V usage is TRBV18 and J usage is TRBJ2-1; 8 bases agree with TRBD1. V lost 2 bases to trimming and J lost 2 bases; unmatched junction nucleotides: 2. This CDR3 is 15 amino acids long. Germline V CDR1 and CDR2: KGHSH, LQKENI. The CDR3 spells CASSPTQGAYNEQFF. Here the CDR3 DNA reads TGTGCCAGCTCACCAACACAGGGGGCCTACAATGAGCAGTTCTTC.

This clonotype was seen a few times. The chain carries TRBV6-1 and TRBJ1-6, with a weak D call TRBD1 (6 bases). Trimming left V 5 bases short and J 8 bases short, with 13 bases between. The CDR3 length is 14 residues. CDR1 MNHNS and CDR2 SASEGT come from the germline V gene. The CDR3 region is CASSRRGGYSPLHF. The CDR3 nucleotides read TGTGCCAGCAGTAGGAGAGGGGGGTATTCACCCCTCCACTTT.

This clonotype turned up a few times. The chain uses TRBV7-9 and TRBJ2-1, with 9 bases that match TRBD1. Trimming took 7 bases from V and 5 from J; bases not matched to a gene: 12. The CDR3 spans 16 residues. The germline gives CDR1 SEHNR, CDR2 FQNEAQ (reference sequence). The CDR3 DNA reads as TGTGCCAGCAAAAGACTCGGGACAGGGCTGCACAATGAGCAGTTCTTC. Its protein is CASKRLGTGLHNEQFF. Drawing the rest from reference TRBV7-9 and TRBJ2-1, the complete variable domain is DTGVSQNPRHKITKRGQNVTFRCDPISEHNRLYWYRQTLGQGPEFLTYFQNEAQLEKSRLLSDRFSAERPKGSFSTLEIQRTEQGDSAMYLCASKRLGTGLHNEQFFGPGTRLTVL.

This clonotype has ten or more counts. This chain connects TRBV9 to TRBJ2-1; 7 positions agree with TRBD1. This CDR3 spans 12 amino acids. The J segment lost 8 bases and the V segment lost 4 bases, leaving 3 bases of the junction unmatched. Germline V gene data show CDR1 as SGDLS and CDR2 as YYNGEE. The CDR3 nucleotides are TGTGCCAGCAGCTCAGGGGGAGATGAGCAGTTCTTC. Protein: CASSSGGDEQFF.

This clonotype was detected ten times or more. This chain connects TRBV6-1 to TRBJ1-2; D unclear. The CDR3 has 13 residues. V was shortened by 3 bases and J by 8 bases, with 13 bases between the two germline ends. Germline assignment: CDR1 MNHNS and CDR2 SASEGT. CDR3 in amino acids: CASSDPALGGYTF. Here the CDR3 DNA reads TGTGCCAGCAGTGATCCAGCCTTAGGGGGCTACACCTTC.